What follows are 14 T cell receptor beta chains derived from one specimen sequenced in a study of metastatic and nonmetastatic thyroid tumors. TCRdb reassembled clones from the PCR reads with MiXCR. The repertoire has approximately 22,000 clones, under 35% of them found once; the top ten carry 13% to 15%. All patients were treatment-naive before thyroid surgery. Sequencing was done on a sample of blood. All receptors come from a female donor with papillary thyroid cancer or a benign thyroid nodule (not recorded which). Some clones in this sample may be carry-over from other donors' samples.

This clone was recorded once. The chain uses TRBV20-1 and TRBJ2-7; D is perhaps TRBD2 (6 bases). The CDR3 length is 16 residues. Germline CDR1 is DFQATT and CDR2 is SNEGSKA (reference sequence). V lost 2 bases and J lost 2, with 19 bases in between. The CDR3 sequence: CSARPPLRELTYEQYF. The CDR3 DNA reads as TGCAGTGCTAGACCTCCTCTCCGGGAGTTAACCTACGAGCAGTACTTC.

The J gene is TRBJ1-1, the V gene TRBV29-1, with D perhaps TRBD1 (5 bases). The CDR3 has 12 amino acids. The ends were cut back, 7 bases at V and 1 base at J, with 10 bases in the middle. Germline CDR1 and CDR2: SQVTM and ANQGSEA. CDR3 in amino acids: CSASGGNTEAFF. In DNA, the CDR3 is TGCAGCGCCTCTGGGGGGAACACTGAAGCTTTCTTT.

This clone came up a few times. The CDR3 DNA follows: TGTGCCAGCAGTTTAGCCGGACAGTCGAACACTGAAGCTTTCTTT. Translated, it gives CASSLAGQSNTEAFF. The chain carries TRBV12-3 or TRBV12-4 and TRBJ1-1; TRBD1 might be the D (6 bases). The CDR3 consists of 15 residues. Between the trimmed V and J ends, which lost 0 bases and 1 base, there was a span of 9 bases.

V is TRBV7-3 and J is TRBJ2-3, with 12 bases matching TRBD2. The CDR3 contains 16 residues. Losses at the gene ends were 4 bases for V and 4 bases for J; bases not matched to a gene: 6. In germline, CDR1 is SGHTA, CDR2 FQGTGA. CDR3: CASSSWTSGEPDTQYF. DNA for the CDR3: TGTGCCAGCAGCTCCTGGACTAGCGGGGAACCAGATACGCAGTATTTT.

In this sample, this clone turned up a few times. The CDR3 bases are TGTGCCAGCAGCCCAGGTTATATCAACGGGGAGACCCAGTACTTC. As protein: CASSPGYINGETQYF. The V gene is TRBV7-6, the J gene TRBJ2-5; D uncertain. CDR3 size: 15 residues. Between the trimmed V and J ends, which lost 5 bases and 5 bases, there was a span of 18 bases. The V gene's germline CDR1 is SGHVS and CDR2 FNYEAQ.

This clone was recorded at least ten times. The chain joins TRBV20-1 to TRBJ2-5; possibly TRBD1 for D (6 bases). Trimming took 4 bases from V and 2 from J, leaving 11 bases between them. The V gene's germline CDR1 is DFQATT and CDR2 SNEGSKA (reference sequence). This CDR3 has 13 residues. The CDR3 reads CSAKGDAQETQYF. CDR3 DNA sequence: TGCAGTGCTAAGGGGGACGCTCAAGAGACCCAGTACTTC.

In its sample, this clone ranks as medium-sized. The rearrangement uses TRBV7-8 and TRBJ2-7; 7 bases line up with TRBD1. V shed 3 bases, J shed 1 base, and the junction held 3 bases outside the gene matches. This CDR3 contains 14 residues. Germline values: CDR1 SGHVS, CDR2 FQNEAQ. CDR3 amino acids: CASSLTTGSYEQYF. DNA of the CDR3: TGTGCCAGCAGCTTGACGACAGGGTCCTACGAGCAGTACTTC.

By share of the sample, this clone is medium-sized. The chain employs TRBV4-3 and TRBJ2-1; weak D call: TRBD1 (5 bases). From germline, CDR1 is LGHNA and CDR2 YSLEER. Trimming pared 0 bases from V and 1 base from J, leaving 10 bases between. The length of the CDR3 is 16 residues. The CDR3 protein is CASSQDTQGSYNEQFF. In nucleotides, the CDR3 is TGCGCCAGCAGCCAAGATACGCAGGGATCCTACAATGAGCAGTTCTTC.

This clone was detected ten times or more. The chain combines TRBV5-8 with TRBJ1-4, with no clear D. Germline V lookup: CDR1 SGHTS, CDR2 YDEGEE. This CDR3 contains 13 residues. Trimming shortened V by 10 bases and J by 4 bases, and 14 bases separated the two germline ends. The chain's CDR3 is CAGGRLFNEKLFF. The CDR3 region has the DNA TGTGCCGGCGGAAGGCTCTTTAATGAAAAACTGTTTTTT.

By share, this clone ranks as medium-sized. The chain employs TRBV19 and TRBJ1-5, with 7 bases identical to TRBD1. With V trimmed by 3 bases and J by 6 bases, 5 bases remained unmatched. The germline gives CDR1 LNHDA, CDR2 SQIVND (reference sequence). The CDR3 runs to 14 residues. The CDR3 loop is CASSIRQGGQPQHF. The CDR3 DNA is TGTGCCAGTAGTATCCGACAGGGAGGTCAGCCCCAGCATTTT.

This clone was found many times. The chain joins TRBV5-1 to TRBJ1-2; D not resolved. Trimming stripped 4 bases from V and 4 bases from J, with 11 bases between. The CDR3 extends over 13 amino acids. CDR1 is SGHRS and CDR2 is YFSETQ in the germline V gene. For the CDR3, the DNA is TGCGCCAGCAGCGAAGGTTTTGGCTATGGCTACACCTTC. Amino acid sequence: CASSEGFGYGYTF.

In its sample, this clone was seen many times. The rearrangement links TRBV7-3 to TRBJ2-2; no reliable D call. Deletions cut 5 bases from V and 6 bases from J, with 13 bases between. Germline CDR1 and CDR2: SGHTA and FQGTGA. The CDR3 extends over 14 amino acids. The CDR3 DNA reads TGTGCCAGCAGCCCCTCCGCATTCCCCGGGGAGCTGTTTTTT. Amino acid sequence: CASSPSAFPGELFF.

The chain carries TRBV5-1 and TRBJ2-7, with D possibly being TRBD2 (5 bases). The V end lost 3 bases, the J end lost 0 bases, and 13 bases lay between the germline ends. The CDR3 covers 15 residues. The germline V gene encodes CDR1 SGHRS and CDR2 YFSETQ. The CDR3 DNA sequence: TGCGCCAGCAGCTCGGGAAACCTCAACTCCTACGAGCAGTACTTC. This sequence encodes CASSSGNLNSYEQYF.

By frequency in the sample, this clone is medium-sized. The chain combines TRBV20-1 with TRBJ2-2; 9 nucleotides line up with TRBD1. The CDR3 length is 15 residues. V lost 5 bases to trimming and J lost 5 bases; unmatched junction nucleotides: 9. The germline gives CDR1 DFQATT, CDR2 SNEGSKA (reference sequence). This CDR3 reads CSARAGQGDTGELFF. The CDR3 DNA is TGCAGTGCTCGAGCGGGACAGGGTGATACCGGGGAGCTGTTTTTT.